This T cell receptor (beta chain) was retrieved from a study of T-cell reconstitution after alpha-beta-depleted transplantation in children. Preparing the TCRbeta library involved the use of unique molecular identifiers. TCRdb recomputed calls from the PCR reads with MiXCR, one row per CDR3 protein. Of about 1,000,000 distinct CDR3 sequences listed, around 30% are singletons. The CDR3 covers 12 residues. Germline lookup yields CDR1 SSHAT and CDR2 FNYEAQ (reference sequence). Trimming cost V 5 bases and J 9 bases, with 10 bases left between them. Sequenced here: PBMCs, mostly from graft donor cells, sampled 360 days after TCRalphabeta/CD19-depleted stem cell transplant. The gene calls are TRBV7-7 and TRBJ2-2; no clear D. The sequence derives from a boy under two years old who had a stem cell transplant for SCID, so the T cells may come from the graft donor. The CDR3 here is CASSPSVRELFF. The CDR3 nucleotides are TGTGCCAGCAGCCCGTCCGTAAGGGAGCTGTTTTTT.